Each of the 32 T cell receptor beta chains below was sequenced from the same sample in a study of cytomegalovirus exposure and HLA in healthy donors. The PCR made use of 60 Vbeta and 13 Jbeta primers. TCRdb's table, derived via immunoSEQ multiplex PCR, lists solely in-frame clones and lacks some. The sample carries over 250,000 clones, roughly two thirds recorded once. Specimen: PBMCs. The source of these receptors is a female donor in good health and CMV-seronegative.

The CDR3 nucleotides are TGTGCCAGCAGCTTTATGAACACTGAAGCTTTCTTT. It translates to CASSFMNTEAFF. This chain links TRBV7-9 with TRBJ1-1; D call uncertain. The V end lost 3 bases, the J end lost 0 bases, and 2 bases lay between the germline ends. The CDR3 has 12 amino acids. Looked up from germline, CDR1 is SEHNR and CDR2 is FQNEAQ (reference sequence).

The chain recombines TRBV9 with TRBJ2-2; D is ambiguous. V gave up 0 bases and J gave up 0 bases, with 6 bases separating them. The CDR3 runs 15 residues. Germline values: CDR1 SGDLS, CDR2 YYNGEE. In DNA form, the CDR3 reads TGTGCCAGCAGCGTAGGTCAGGCGAACACCGGGGAGCTGTTTTTT. Translated, it gives CASSVGQANTGELFF. The full variable domain, its missing parts supplied by reference TRBV9 and TRBJ2-2, is DSGVTQTPKHLITATGQRVTLRCSPRSGDLSVYWYQQSLDQGLQFLIQYYNGEERAKGNILERFSAQQFPDLHSELNLSSLELGDSALYFCASSVGQANTGELFFGEGSRLTVL.

This chain uses TRBV9 with TRBJ2-1, with 8 bases fitting TRBD2. CDR1 is SGDLS, CDR2 YYNGEE, per germline. This CDR3 has 14 residues. V was pared by 5 bases and J by 8 bases, with 9 bases of the junction left unmatched. In nucleotides, the CDR3 is TGTGCCAGCAGGGGTACGGGAGGGCCGCATGAGCAGTTCTTC. Its protein product is CASRGTGGPHEQFF. The whole variable domain, remainder taken from reference TRBV9 and TRBJ2-1, is DSGVTQTPKHLITATGQRVTLRCSPRSGDLSVYWYQQSLDQGLQFLIQYYNGEERAKGNILERFSAQQFPDLHSELNLSSLELGDSALYFCASRGTGGPHEQFFGPGTRLTVL.

Only a few counts were recorded for this clone. This chain connects TRBV9 to TRBJ2-3; 8 positions agree with TRBD1. This CDR3 is built from 15 residues. Germline V lookup: CDR1 SGDLS, CDR2 YYNGEE. V shed 3 bases and J 1 base; nucleotides not matched to a gene: 4. CDR3 coding DNA: TGTGCCAGCAGCGAGGGGGACAGGCGCACAGATACGCAGTATTTT. Amino acids: CASSEGDRRTDTQYF.

The J gene is TRBJ2-1, the V gene TRBV5-1, with 10 bases lining up with TRBD1. The V and J ends lost 4 bases and 10 bases, in that order; junction bases with no gene match: 8. Germline V gene lookup returns CDR1 SGHRS and CDR2 YFSETQ. This CDR3 has 14 amino acids. CDR3 amino acids: CASSPTGGLVEQFF. In DNA, the CDR3 is TGCGCCAGCAGCCCGACAGGGGGCTTGGTCGAGCAGTTCTTC.

V is TRBV18 and J is TRBJ2-1; D perhaps matches TRBD2 (6 bases). V lost 6 bases to trimming and J lost 2 bases, with 14 bases between them. Germline CDR1 KGHSH, CDR2 LQKENI. This CDR3 has 15 residues. The CDR3 nucleotides are TGTGCCAGCTCCCGACGGGAGAACGCCTACAATGAGCAGTTCTTC. Its translation: CASSRRENAYNEQFF.

The chain has TRBV7-8 and TRBJ2-7, with 9 positions matching TRBD2. Trimming cost V 4 bases and J 7 bases; bases outside gene matches: 11. CDR1 and CDR2 from the germline V gene are SGHVS and FQNEAQ. There are 15 residues in the CDR3. CDR3 sequence: CASSSWTSDALEQYF. CDR3 DNA: TGTGCCAGCAGCTCCTGGACTAGCGACGCCCTTGAGCAGTACTTC.

Written as DNA, the CDR3 is TGTGCCAGCAGCTTGGGCAGGGGGGACCCCCGGAACGTTATGAACACTGAAGCTTTCTTT. This encodes CASSLGRGDPRNVMNTEAFF. This rearrangement joins TRBV5-8 to TRBJ1-1, with 7 bases identical to TRBD1. Trimming removed 0 bases from V and 0 bases from J; junction bases left unmatched: 17. CDR1 is SGHTS, CDR2 YDEGEE, per germline. The CDR3 extends over 20 amino acids.

DNA for the CDR3: TGTGCCTACCAAGGACAGGGGCGTGAAAAACTGTTTTTT. This codes for CAYQGQGREKLFF. The rearrangement links TRBV30 to TRBJ1-4; 9 positions agree with TRBD1. J lost 7 bases, V lost 7 bases, and 7 bases had no gene match. CDR3 length: 13 residues. From germline, CDR1 is GTSNPN and CDR2 SVGIG (reference sequence).

The V call is TRBV4-1, the J call TRBJ2-7; 8 nucleotides line up with TRBD2. The CDR3 contains 15 residues. Germline loops: CDR1 MGHRA, CDR2 YSYEKL. The V and J ends lost 4 bases and 5 bases, in that order; junction bases with no gene match: 10. CDR3 in amino acids: CASSRAGEGGNEQYF. DNA for the CDR3: TGCGCCAGCAGCCGAGCGGGAGAGGGGGGGAACGAGCAGTACTTC.

The V gene is TRBV4-1, the J gene TRBJ2-7; 9 bases are a match to TRBD2. The germline CDR1 and CDR2 sequences are MGHRA and YSYEKL. The length of the CDR3 is 15 residues. V lost 5 bases, J lost 4 bases, and 9 bases stayed unmatched. The chain's CDR3 is CASSDLAGFEYEQYF. CDR3 nucleotide sequence: TGCGCCAGCAGCGATCTAGCGGGGTTTGAGTACGAGCAGTACTTC.

V gene TRBV15 combines with J gene TRBJ1-1; no definite D call. CDR1 and CDR2 (germline): LNHNV, YYDKDF (reference sequence). This CDR3 spans 15 amino acids. Deletions cut 1 base from V and 6 bases from J, with 15 bases between. CDR3 DNA: TGTGCCACCAGCAGAGGGGGTTACGGGAAGGCTGAAGCTTTCTTT. Protein product: CATSRGGYGKAEAFF.

This clone has a single count. The V and J genes are TRBV29-1 and TRBJ2-5; 7 nucleotides align to TRBD2. The end of the DNA fits TRBJ2-7 better, so the J call may be wrong. The CDR3 length is 12 residues. Per germline, CDR1 SQVTM and CDR2 ANQGSEA. The CDR3 DNA reads TGCAGCGTCGCTAGCGGTTCCTACGAGCAGTACTTC. Encoded protein: CSVASGSYEQYF.

V is TRBV5-4 and J is TRBJ2-5, with 15 positions matching TRBD2. Germline CDR1 reads SGHNT; CDR2 reads YYREEE (reference sequence). Trimming cost V 4 bases and J 2 bases; bases outside gene matches: 3. CDR3 length: 16 amino acids. The chain's CDR3 is CASSPGLAGGQETQYF. DNA for the CDR3: TGTGCCAGCAGCCCAGGACTAGCGGGAGGGCAAGAGACCCAGTACTTC.

The genes are TRBV27 and TRBJ2-3, with 14 bases lining up with TRBD2. Germline-derived CDR1 and CDR2 are MNHEY and SMNVEV (reference sequence). There are 16 residues in the CDR3. V was clipped by 6 bases and J by 5 bases; unmatched bases: 7. The CDR3, as DNA: TGTGCCAGCAGGATCCTGGGACTAGCGGGAGTAGATACGCAGTATTTT. Encoded protein: CASRILGLAGVDTQYF.

This clone showed up just once. This chain connects TRBV10-3 to TRBJ2-3; 8 bases match TRBD1. Per the germline V gene, CDR1 is ENHRY and CDR2 is SYGVKD. Germline trimming cut 8 bases from V and 3 bases from J; bases unmatched to any gene: 4. CDR3 length: 13 amino acids. The CDR3 reads CAIGQGGTDTQYF. CDR3 sequence (DNA): TGTGCCATCGGACAGGGAGGAACAGATACGCAGTATTTT.

The V call is TRBV7-8, the J call TRBJ2-1, with D perhaps TRBD2 (5 bases). The germline gives CDR1 SGHVS, CDR2 FQNEAQ. The length of the CDR3 is 14 residues. Deletions cut 5 bases from V and 7 bases from J, with 15 bases between. CDR3 sequence: CASSQRTQSNEQFF. Written as DNA, the CDR3 is TGTGCCAGCAGCCAACGGACTCAATCGAATGAGCAGTTCTTC. Full variable domain (outside the CDR3, taken from reference TRBV7-8 and TRBJ2-1): GAGVSQSPRYKVAKRGQDVALRCDPISGHVSLFWYQQALGQGPEFLTYFQNEAQLDKSGLPSDRFFAERPEGSVSTLKIQRTQQEDSAVYLCASSQRTQSNEQFFGPGTRLTVL.

The chain is built from TRBV19 and TRBJ2-2; tentative D call: TRBD2 (5 bases). The CDR3 loop spans 14 amino acids. The germline V and J ends were trimmed by 8 bases and 7 bases, with 17 bases remaining between them. Germline V gene sequence: CDR1 LNHDA, CDR2 SQIVND (reference sequence). The CDR3 DNA reads TGTGCCAGTCAAACTATGGACGGAGGCGGGGAGCTGTTTTTT. Protein sequence: CASQTMDGGGELFF.

The sample holds one count of this clone. This chain joins TRBV5-1 and TRBJ2-2, with no clear D. This CDR3 region has 14 residues. Trimming removed 2 bases from V and 2 bases from J, with 7 bases in between. Germline V gene lookup returns CDR1 SGHRS and CDR2 YFSETQ. For the CDR3, the DNA is TGCGCCAGCAGCTTAACAGTTAACACCGGGGAGCTGTTTTTT. Encoded protein: CASSLTVNTGELFF.

The chain couples TRBV19 to TRBJ1-4, with 7 bases that match TRBD1. There are 15 residues in the CDR3. V gave up 3 bases and J gave up 8 bases; unmatched junction bases: 9. The germline V gene has CDR1 LNHDA and CDR2 SQIVND (reference sequence). CDR3 in amino acids: CASSISDRMVEKLFF. Here the CDR3 DNA reads TGTGCCAGTAGTATTTCGGACAGGATGGTGGAAAAACTGTTTTTT. Full variable domain (remainder filled in from reference TRBV19 and TRBJ1-4): DGGITQSPKYLFRKEGQNVTLSCEQNLNHDAMYWYRQDPGQGLRLIYYSQIVNDFQKGDIAEGYSVSREKKESFPLTVTSAQKNPTAFYLCASSISDRMVEKLFFGSGTQLSVL.

V usage is TRBV4-1 and J usage is TRBJ2-2; TRBD2 aligns across 15 bases. The J segment lost 9 bases and the V segment lost 3 bases, leaving 8 bases of the junction unmatched. This CDR3 has 17 residues. CDR1 is MGHRA, CDR2 YSYEKL, per germline. CDR3: CASSQRTSGRGPRELFF. Written as DNA, the CDR3 is TGCGCCAGCAGCCAGCGGACTAGCGGGAGGGGTCCGAGGGAGCTGTTTTTT.

The chain employs TRBV11-2 and TRBJ1-5; D is perhaps TRBD1 (5 bases). Germline lookup yields CDR1 SGHAT and CDR2 FQNNGV. Between the trimmed V and J ends, which lost 0 bases and 5 bases, there was a span of 11 bases. The CDR3 consists of 15 residues. DNA of the CDR3: TGTGCCAGCAGCTTAGACAGGGCCCCCCATCAGCCCCAGCATTTT. The encoded protein is CASSLDRAPHQPQHF.

This clone was observed a few times. The chain employs TRBV6-1 and TRBJ1-2; 8 bases line up with TRBD1. Germline V gene sequence: CDR1 MNHNS, CDR2 SASEGT. Trimming removed 2 bases from V and 8 bases from J; junction bases left unmatched: 7. This CDR3 is 14 amino acids long. Here the CDR3 reads CASSEQGARGGYTF. The DNA for the CDR3 is TGTGCCAGCAGTGAACAGGGGGCGAGGGGAGGCTACACCTTC.

This clone was observed a handful of times. The chain couples TRBV6-5 to TRBJ2-2, with 11 bases identical to TRBD1. CDR1 and CDR2 from the germline V gene are MNHEY and SVGAGI. This CDR3 has 15 residues. The V gene end was trimmed by 5 bases and the J gene end by 6 bases; junction bases not matched to a gene: 5. The CDR3 DNA reads as TGTGCCAGCAGTCGGGACAGGGGGTATCCCGGGGAGCTGTTTTTT. Encoded protein: CASSRDRGYPGELFF.

CDR3 sequence reads: CASSARRVLLDYEQYF. CDR3 in DNA: TGTGCCAGCAGCGCCCGGCGGGTCCTGTTAGACTACGAGCAGTACTTC. The chain has TRBV28 and TRBJ2-7; D is perhaps TRBD2 (5 bases). The V and J ends lost 6 bases and 3 bases respectively, with 21 bases between them. This CDR3 region has 16 residues. Per the germline V gene, CDR1 is MDHEN and CDR2 is SYDVKM.

V is TRBV27 and J is TRBJ2-5; TRBD2 matches at 12 bases. The end of the DNA fits TRBJ2-7 better, so the J call may be wrong. The CDR3 length is 15 residues. From germline, CDR1 is MNHEY and CDR2 SMNVEV (reference sequence). The CDR3 is CASSPRTSGIDEQYF. The CDR3 nucleotides are TGTGCCAGCAGTCCCCGGACTAGCGGGATCGACGAGCAGTACTTC.

The gene calls are TRBV28 and TRBJ1-1; D is possibly TRBD1 (6 bases). The V gene's germline CDR1 is MDHEN and CDR2 SYDVKM. The CDR3 length is 14 residues. V was cut by 0 bases and J by 7 bases, with 12 bases left in between. The DNA for the CDR3 is TGTGCCAGCAGTTTATGGTCAGGGGCTAATGAAGCTTTCTTT. Residues: CASSLWSGANEAFF.

The V call is TRBV7-8, the J call TRBJ1-1; D is ambiguous. Trimming removed 10 bases from V and 1 base from J, with 13 bases in between. Germline V lookup: CDR1 SGHVS, CDR2 FQNEAQ. This CDR3 contains 13 residues. The CDR3 loop is CATTLKPNTEAFF. The CDR3 DNA reads TGTGCCACCACCCTAAAACCGAACACTGAAGCTTTCTTT.

This chain connects TRBV6-4 to TRBJ1-5; 8 bases match TRBD1. After removal of 4 bases from V and 0 bases from J, the junction contained 2 bases not matched to a gene. Germline-derived CDR1 and CDR2 are MRHNA and SNTAGT. The CDR3 is made up of 15 amino acids. DNA of the CDR3: TGTGCCAGCAGTGTGACAGGGGATAGCAATCAGCCCCAGCATTTT. This translates into CASSVTGDSNQPQHF.

CDR3 in amino acids: CASSEVGRDRGTDTQYF. The CDR3 DNA sequence: TGTGCCAGCAGTGAAGTTGGACGGGATAGGGGGACAGATACGCAGTATTTT. The genes are TRBV2 and TRBJ2-3, with TRBD1 as a possible D gene (6 bases). V dropped 1 base and J dropped 3 bases, with 17 bases sitting between them. The CDR3 runs to 17 residues. In germline, CDR1 is SNHLY, CDR2 FYNNEI.

In this sample, this clone turned up a few times. The chain uses TRBV12-2 and TRBJ1-4; TRBD1 is the table's D call, not checked against the DNA. TRBV12-2 is a listed pseudogene. The CDR3 sequence is 17 residues long. The CDR3 nucleotides are TGTGCAAGTCGCCTGACGAGGTTTGGGGCCTATAATGAAAAACTGTTTTTT. It yields the protein CASRLTRFGAYNEKLFF.

V is TRBV7-6 and J is TRBJ1-4; D ambiguous. Trimming removed 4 bases from V and 4 bases from J, with 7 bases in between. The CDR3 extends over 13 amino acids. Germline V lookup: CDR1 SGHVS, CDR2 FNYEAQ. The chain's CDR3 is CASSSGFNEKLFF. DNA for the CDR3: TGTGCCAGCAGCTCAGGCTTTAATGAAAAACTGTTTTTT.